This entry lists 28 T cell receptor beta chains sequenced from one sample in a study of T cells in Graves' hyperthyroidism and ophthalmopathy. Using RNA transcripts as the source, TCR beta CDR3 regions were amplified. Initially, a first-round RT-PCR of the TCR CDR3 employed the HTBI primer set. Via MiXCR, TCRdb re-called the multiplex PCR reads, giving one row per CDR3 protein. The sample consists of roughly 660,000 distinct CDR3 sequences, approximately 15% of them appearing once. Sequenced input: blood. The receptors shown here come from a man in his fifties or sixties with Graves' hyperthyroidism.

V gene TRBV30 combines with J gene TRBJ1-5; no definite D call. The CDR3 extends over 13 amino acids. CDR1 and CDR2 from the germline V gene are GTSNPN and SVGIG (reference sequence). V was cut by 1 base and J by 3 bases, with 7 bases left in between. The CDR3 here is CAWSAFDNQPQHF. The DNA of the CDR3 is TGTGCCTGGAGTGCCTTTGACAATCAGCCCCAGCATTTT.

The rearrangement joins TRBV4-1 to TRBJ2-1; 7 bases are a match to TRBD2. Germline V CDR1 and CDR2: MGHRA, YSYEKL. Losses at the gene ends were 0 bases for V and 8 bases for J; bases not matched to a gene: 10. The CDR3 totals 16 residues. CDR3 sequence: CASSQDSGGQGDEQFF. CDR3 DNA sequence: TGCGCCAGCAGCCAAGATTCGGGAGGCCAAGGGGATGAGCAGTTCTTC.

This clonotype was observed a few times. The chain links TRBV6-2 or TRBV6-3 to TRBJ2-2; D uncertain. The CDR3 sequence is 15 residues long. V shed 2 bases and J shed 0 bases, with 7 bases lying between them. CDR1 and CDR2 from the germline V gene are MNHEY and SVGEGT. CDR3 sequence: CASSYGSTNTGELFF. Written as DNA, the CDR3 is TGTGCCAGCAGTTACGGATCGACGAACACCGGGGAGCTGTTTTTT.

This clonotype was detected a few times. This rearrangement joins TRBV4-1 to TRBJ1-1; D possibly corresponds to TRBD1 (5 bases). This CDR3 has 15 amino acids. Trimming pared 1 base from V and 5 bases from J, leaving 14 bases between. From germline, CDR1 is MGHRA and CDR2 YSYEKL. CDR3 region: CASSQVPWGGTEAFF. CDR3 sequence (DNA): TGCGCCAGCAGCCAAGTACCTTGGGGCGGAACTGAAGCTTTCTTT.

Concerning this clonotype itself: This may be a read error: a much more frequent sequence differs by one nucleotide. CDR3 region: CASREGSDYEQYF. Written as DNA, the CDR3 is TGTGCCAGCAGGGAGGGTTCGGACTACGAGCAGTACTTC. V is TRBV28 and J is TRBJ2-7, with a possible D match to TRBD2 (6 bases). CDR3 length equals 13 residues. Trimming shortened V by 6 bases and J by 3 bases, and 12 bases separated the two germline ends. Germline CDR1 is MDHEN and CDR2 is SYDVKM.

This clonotype was seen many times. The rearrangement joins TRBV29-1 to TRBJ2-4, with 7 nucleotides matching TRBD2. The CDR3 loop spans 14 amino acids. Germline V lookup: CDR1 SQVTM, CDR2 ANQGSEA. Trimming removed 4 bases from V and 6 bases from J; junction bases left unmatched: 9. The CDR3 DNA reads TGCAGCGTTGGGGGGGGGAGGGCCTCAAACATTCAGTACTTC. Translating it yields CSVGGGRASNIQYF.

This chain joins TRBV7-6 and TRBJ2-7; the match to TRBD2 covers 10 bases. The CDR3 covers 15 residues. From germline, CDR1 is SGHVS and CDR2 FNYEAQ. Losses at the gene ends were 5 bases for V and 3 bases for J; bases not matched to a gene: 7. Here the CDR3 reads CASSALAGGGYEQYF. CDR3 nucleotides: TGTGCCAGCAGCGCATTAGCGGGAGGTGGCTACGAGCAGTACTTC.

This clonotype was counted ten times or more. CDR3 loop: CSARLAYSNEQFF. CDR3 in DNA: TGCAGTGCTAGACTAGCGTACAGTAATGAGCAGTTCTTC. This rearrangement joins TRBV20-1 to TRBJ2-1; maybe TRBD2 (6 bases). CDR1 is DFQATT, CDR2 SNEGSKA, per germline (reference sequence). The V end lost 2 bases, the J end lost 7 bases, and 12 bases lay between the germline ends. The CDR3 loop spans 13 amino acids.

This clonotype was detected ten times or more. This chain links TRBV11-2 with TRBJ2-1; the match to TRBD2 covers 9 bases. V trimming: 6 bases; J trimming: 0 bases; junction bases outside the gene matches: 6. Per the germline V gene, CDR1 is SGHAT and CDR2 is FQNNGV. This CDR3 region has 16 residues. The CDR3 nucleotides read TGTGCCAGCAGACAGACTAGCGGACCCTCCTACAATGAGCAGTTCTTC. It codes for CASRQTSGPSYNEQFF. Full variable domain (outside the CDR3, taken from reference TRBV11-2 and TRBJ2-1): EAGVAQSPRYKIIEKRQSVAFWCNPISGHATLYWYQQILGQGPKLLIQFQNNGVVDDSQLPKDRFSAERLKGVDSTLKIQPAKLEDSAVYLCASRQTSGPSYNEQFFGPGTRLTVL.

This clonotype was observed many times. The chain couples TRBV28 to TRBJ2-7; D is tentatively TRBD1 or TRBD2 (6 bases each). Deletions cut 3 bases from V and 5 bases from J, with 17 bases between. The CDR3 has 15 residues. Looked up from germline, CDR1 is MDHEN and CDR2 is SYDVKM. The chain's CDR3 is CASSFLARGGDEQYF. The CDR3 bases are TGTGCCAGCAGTTTCTTGGCCAGGGGAGGCGACGAGCAGTACTTC.

This clonotype was observed at least ten times. The rearrangement joins TRBV7-2 to TRBJ1-4, with D possibly being TRBD1 (6 bases). The germline gives CDR1 SGHTA, CDR2 FQGNSA. V dropped 4 bases and J dropped 4 bases, with 19 bases sitting between them. This CDR3 is built from 17 residues. The CDR3 nucleotides read TGTGCCAGCAGCTGGCGGGGGCGGGGAACATTTAATGAAAAACTGTTTTTT. Encoded protein: CASSWRGRGTFNEKLFF. The entire variable domain, with the rest obtained from reference TRBV7-2 and TRBJ1-4, is as follows: GAGVSQSPSNKVTEKGKDVELRCDPISGHTALYWYRQSLGQGLEFLIYFQGNSAPDKSGLPSDRFSAERTGGSVSTLTIQRTQQEDSAVYLCASSWRGRGTFNEKLFFGSGTQLSVL.

The V call is TRBV7-9, the J call TRBJ1-5; tentative D call: TRBD1 (6 bases). CDR1 and CDR2 (germline): SEHNR, FQNEAQ (reference sequence). Trimming left V 4 bases short and J 6 bases short, with 16 bases between. This CDR3 comprises 15 residues. CDR3 protein: CASSYQTGIGQPQHF. Written as DNA, the CDR3 is TGTGCCAGCAGCTACCAAACAGGGATCGGTCAGCCCCAGCATTTT.

Notes on this clonotype: A read error may be the cause here, since a much bigger clone is one base away. This chain links TRBV6-2 or TRBV6-3 with TRBJ2-5; TRBD2 matches at 7 bases. The CDR3 is 17 amino acids. CDR1 MNHEY and CDR2 SVGEGT come from the germline V gene. The CDR3 here is CVSSYKRLAEYQETQYF. The CDR3 region has the DNA TGTGTCAGCAGTTACAAGAGGCTAGCGGAGTACCAAGAGACCCAGTACTTC.

This clonotype was found a few times. This chain joins TRBV5-5 and TRBJ1-1, with 7 bases aligning to TRBD1. Germline-derived CDR1 and CDR2 are SGHKS and YYEKEE (reference sequence). The CDR3 totals 13 residues. J was trimmed by 10 bases and V by 3 bases; bases with no gene match: 9. CDR3 nucleotides: TGTGCCAGCAGCTCGGCCGCAGGGGGAATAGCTTTCTTT. Protein: CASSSAAGGIAFF.

The V gene is TRBV18, the J gene TRBJ2-3, with 9 nucleotides matching TRBD1. V lost 3 bases and J lost 5; bases outside the gene matches: 6. Germline CDR1 KGHSH, CDR2 LQKENI. This CDR3 spans 15 amino acids. The CDR3: CASSPPDRGGDTQYF. The CDR3 DNA sequence: TGTGCCAGCTCACCCCCCGACAGGGGGGGAGATACGCAGTATTTT.

V usage is TRBV6-5 and J usage is TRBJ1-1; possible D gene TRBD1, 5 bases. From germline, CDR1 is MNHEY and CDR2 SVGAGI. The CDR3 is 15 residues long. With 2 bases removed from V and 1 base from J, the gap between germline ends came to 11 bases. Here the CDR3 reads CASSYQQVPNTEAFF. The DNA of the CDR3 is TGTGCCAGCAGTTACCAACAGGTGCCGAACACTGAAGCTTTCTTT.

This clonotype was recorded at least ten times. The rearrangement uses TRBV11-1 and TRBJ2-3; possibly TRBD1 for D (6 bases). CDR1 is SGHAT, CDR2 FQDESV, per germline (reference sequence). This CDR3 contains 17 residues. Trimming took 5 bases from V and 2 from J, leaving 20 bases between them. CDR3 region: CASSPKRGTRFTDTQYF. The CDR3 nucleotides read TGTGCCAGCAGCCCAAAGAGGGGGACACGCTTCACAGATACGCAGTATTTT.

This clonotype was seen more than once but under ten times. This chain uses TRBV28 with TRBJ1-4, with D tentatively TRBD1 (5 bases). The V and J ends lost 8 bases and 5 bases respectively, with 21 bases between them. This CDR3 spans 16 amino acids. The germline V gene has CDR1 MDHEN and CDR2 SYDVKM. DNA for the CDR3: TGTGCCAGCCTTACTCAGGGCCTGGGGCGGAATGAAAAACTGTTTTTT. This gives the protein CASLTQGLGRNEKLFF.

This clonotype was seen more than once but under ten times. This could be a read error, since a much larger clone is one nucleotide away. The genes are TRBV5-1 and TRBJ1-6; tentatively, D is TRBD1 (5 bases). CDR1 SGHRS and CDR2 YFSETQ come from the germline V gene. The CDR3 is made up of 15 amino acids. CDR3: CVSSLDPGFNSPLHF. The CDR3 DNA sequence: TGCGTCAGCAGCTTGGACCCAGGGTTTAATTCACCCCTCCACTTT.

This clonotype was recorded at least ten times. V and J are TRBV27 and TRBJ2-7; TRBD2 matches at 8 bases. Germline CDR1 is MNHEY and CDR2 is SMNVEV (reference sequence). CDR3 length equals 15 residues. Unmatched junction bases numbered 11, after V lost 5 bases and J lost 5 bases. CDR3 DNA: TGTGCCAGCAGTCCCTTTTCCGGGACTAGTAACGAGCAGTACTTC. This encodes CASSPFSGTSNEQYF.

This clonotype was counted only a few times. V gene TRBV12-3 or TRBV12-4 combines with J gene TRBJ2-2; D is possibly TRBD2 (5 bases). The ends were cut back, 8 bases at V and 6 bases at J, with 10 bases in the middle. This CDR3 is built from 12 residues. In DNA form, the CDR3 reads TGTGCCAGCGTGACTACCTCCGGGGAGCTGTTTTTT. Protein: CASVTTSGELFF.

This clonotype was seen a few times. A much bigger clone sits one base away, suggesting this may be a read error. The chain carries TRBV7-2 and TRBJ2-3; D is undetermined. Deletions cut 2 bases from V and 0 bases from J, with 12 bases between. CDR1 and CDR2 from the germline V gene are SGHTA and FQGNSA. The CDR3 spans 16 residues. The CDR3: CASSLTGGASTDTQYF. The CDR3 coding sequence is TGTGCCAGCAGCTTAACTGGCGGAGCTAGCACAGATACGCAGTATTTT. The full variable domain, its missing parts supplied by reference TRBV7-2 and TRBJ2-3, is GAGVSQSPSNKVTEKGKDVELRCDPISGHTALYWYRQSLGQGLEFLIYFQGNSAPDKSGLPSDRFSAERTGGSVSTLTIQRTQQEDSAVYLCASSLTGGASTDTQYFGPGTRLTVL.

The table lists this clonotype with many counts. This rearrangement joins TRBV7-9 to TRBJ2-6; D might be TRBD2 (6 bases). Trimming pared 5 bases from V and 6 bases from J, leaving 14 bases between. Germline lookup yields CDR1 SEHNR and CDR2 FQNEAQ (reference sequence). This CDR3 region has 15 residues. The CDR3 DNA reads TGTGCCAGCAGCAAGACGGACTACGTGGCCAACGTCCTGACTTTC. Amino acid sequence: CASSKTDYVANVLTF.

This clonotype was seen only a few times. The V and J genes are TRBV20-1 and TRBJ2-2, with D unclear. V was clipped by 5 bases and J by 5 bases, with 6 bases between them. This CDR3 is 11 amino acids long. Per germline, CDR1 DFQATT and CDR2 SNEGSKA (reference sequence). CDR3 in amino acids: CSAPDTGELFF. The CDR3, as DNA: TGCAGTGCTCCGGATACCGGGGAGCTGTTTTTT.

V gene TRBV6-1 combines with J gene TRBJ2-1; D gene uncertain. The CDR3 loop spans 13 amino acids. V lost 2 bases to trimming and J lost 7 bases, with 9 bases between them. The V gene's germline CDR1 is MNHNS and CDR2 SASEGT. CDR3 amino acids: CASSELYRNEQFF. The CDR3 DNA follows: TGTGCCAGCAGTGAACTCTATCGGAATGAGCAGTTCTTC.

This clonotype was seen a handful of times. The chain carries TRBV3-1 and TRBJ2-1; 8 nucleotides agree with TRBD1. Trimming cost V 3 bases and J 10 bases; bases outside gene matches: 14. This CDR3 contains 16 residues. The V gene's germline CDR1 is LGHDT and CDR2 YNNKEL (reference sequence). The CDR3 DNA is TGTGCCAGCAGCCAGCACCGGGACAGGCCTTTGGGGGAGCAGTTCTTC. Amino acid sequence: CASSQHRDRPLGEQFF.

This clonotype was detected many times. This chain joins TRBV12-3 or TRBV12-4 and TRBJ1-3; no definite D call. The V gene lost 5 bases and the J gene lost 0 bases, with 8 bases spanning the gap. This CDR3 has 14 residues. The CDR3 spells CASSIRNSGNTIYF. The DNA for the CDR3 is TGTGCCAGCAGTATCAGGAACTCTGGAAACACCATATATTTT.

Here the CDR3 reads CASSQDRRYEQFF. CDR3 DNA: TGTGCCAGCAGCCAAGATAGGCGCTATGAGCAGTTCTTC. The chain uses TRBV3-1 and TRBJ2-1; no clear D gene. The V end was cut by 0 bases, the J end by 8 bases, with 8 bases between. CDR1 and CDR2 from the germline V gene are LGHDT and YNNKEL (reference sequence). The CDR3 sequence is 13 residues long.